This T cell receptor (beta chain) was obtained from a study of blood T cell repertoires in COVID-19. Across the whole study: Acute-phase and convalescent COVID-19 samples originated in the United States, Italy and Spain. T cells, B-cell-depleted T cells, or PBMCs supplied cDNA or gDNA.

V was clipped by 7 bases and J by 2 bases, with 11 bases between them. This CDR3 has 13 amino acids. Germline V gene sequence: CDR1 WSHSY, CDR2 SAAADI. In the study's own analysis: The assay estimated nucleated cells by amplifying reference gene primers. Produced via immunoSEQ multiplex PCR; TCRdb's table is partial and in-frame only. V and J calls plus clone size are reproduced from that table; the DNA served to infer D and trimming. The sample comprises more than 60,000 clones, 82% of which are singletons, and 12% to 15% rests with the top ten. The source material was peripheral blood. This chain uses TRBV10-2 with TRBJ1-2; the D gene is possibly TRBD1 (6 bases). This sequence originates from a woman aged 80 or older with acute or convalescent COVID-19. The CDR3, as DNA: TGCGCCAGCAAAGAGGGGGTCAACTATGGCTACACCTTC. It translates to CASKEGVNYGYTF.